The entry that follows covers one TCR beta chain sequence. Its antigen is as yet unknown. This sample is part of a study of T cell repertoires in cytomegalovirus infection. Study summary: Recently identified HLA-C-restricted and well-studied HLA-B-restricted CMV epitopes were used. Evidence of both CMV infection and a matching HLA type came from public TCR beta signatures.

The CDR3 extends over 17 amino acids. Germline assignment: CDR1 LGHNA and CDR2 YSLEER. V gave up 4 bases and J gave up 2 bases, with 19 bases separating them. TCRdb re-derived calls from the reads in MiXCR, one entry per CDR3 protein. In the table there are roughly 700,000 distinct CDR3 sequences, about 30% of which are singletons. Study-wide results and caveats: In two of eight donors, the top clonotype was HLA-C-restricted CMV-specific. Cumulative public TCR beta family frequency identified carriers of CMV plus the relevant HLA.

The source of this sequence is a human donor in good health (CMV status not recorded). Some clones in this sample may be carry-over from other donors' samples. Here the sequenced sample was cultured PBMCs, taken from culture after CMV antigen stimulation. The rearrangement uses TRBV4-3 and TRBJ2-3, with D possibly being TRBD1 or TRBD2 (5 bases each). CDR3 nucleotide sequence: TGCGCCAGCAGCCTCTCCTGGGACCGACTTTCCACAGATACGCAGTATTTT. It codes for CASSLSWDRLSTDTQYF.